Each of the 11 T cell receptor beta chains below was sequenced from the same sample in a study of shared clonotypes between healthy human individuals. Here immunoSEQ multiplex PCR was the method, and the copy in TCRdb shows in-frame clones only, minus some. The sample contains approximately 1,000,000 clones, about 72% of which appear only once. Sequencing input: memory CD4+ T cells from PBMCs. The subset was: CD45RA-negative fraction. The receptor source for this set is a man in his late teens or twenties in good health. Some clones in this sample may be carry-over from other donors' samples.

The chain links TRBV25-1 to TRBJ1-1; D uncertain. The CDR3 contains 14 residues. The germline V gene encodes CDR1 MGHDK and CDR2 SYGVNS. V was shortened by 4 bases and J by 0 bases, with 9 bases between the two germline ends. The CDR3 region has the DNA TGTGCCAGCAGTGGTTACAGCTTGAACACTGAAGCTTTCTTT. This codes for CASSGYSLNTEAFF. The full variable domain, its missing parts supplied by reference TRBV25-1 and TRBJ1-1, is EADIYQTPRYLVIGTGKKITLECSQTMGHDKMYWYQQDPGMELHLIHYSYGVNSTEKGDLSSESTVSRIRTEHFPLTLESARPSHTSQYLCASSGYSLNTEAFFGQGTRLTVV.

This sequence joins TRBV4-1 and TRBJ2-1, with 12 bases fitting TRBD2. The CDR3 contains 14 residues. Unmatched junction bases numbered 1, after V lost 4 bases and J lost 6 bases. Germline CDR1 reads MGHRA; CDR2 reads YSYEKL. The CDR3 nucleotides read TGCGCCAGCAGCCGGACTAGCGGGGTCAATGAGCAGTTCTTC. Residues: CASSRTSGVNEQFF.

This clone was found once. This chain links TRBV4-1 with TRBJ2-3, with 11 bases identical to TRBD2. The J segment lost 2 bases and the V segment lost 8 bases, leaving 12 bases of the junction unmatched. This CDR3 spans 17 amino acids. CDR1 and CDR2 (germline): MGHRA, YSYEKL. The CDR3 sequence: CASQWALAGANTDTQYF. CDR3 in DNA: TGCGCCAGCCAGTGGGCACTAGCGGGGGCCAACACAGATACGCAGTATTTT.

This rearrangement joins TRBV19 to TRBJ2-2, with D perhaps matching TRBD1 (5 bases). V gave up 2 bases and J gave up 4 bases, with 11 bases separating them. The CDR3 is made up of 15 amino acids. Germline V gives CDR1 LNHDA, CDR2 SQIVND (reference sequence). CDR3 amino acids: CASSIIRVGTGELFF. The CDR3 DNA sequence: TGTGCCAGTAGTATAATCAGGGTGGGCACCGGGGAGCTGTTTTTT.

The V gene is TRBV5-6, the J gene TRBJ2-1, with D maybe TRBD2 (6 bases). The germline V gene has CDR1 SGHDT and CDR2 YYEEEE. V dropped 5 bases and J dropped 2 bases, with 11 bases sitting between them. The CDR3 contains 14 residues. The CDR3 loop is CASRRREPYNEQFF. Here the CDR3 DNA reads TGTGCCAGCAGACGGAGGGAGCCCTACAATGAGCAGTTCTTC.

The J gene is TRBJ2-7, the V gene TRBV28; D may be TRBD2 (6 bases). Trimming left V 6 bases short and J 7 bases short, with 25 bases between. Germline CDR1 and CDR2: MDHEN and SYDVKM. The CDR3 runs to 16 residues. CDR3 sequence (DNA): TGTGCCAGCAGCCTCCGCGGAGGGGACCGGCCGTGGGAGCAGTACTTC. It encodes CASSLRGGDRPWEQYF.

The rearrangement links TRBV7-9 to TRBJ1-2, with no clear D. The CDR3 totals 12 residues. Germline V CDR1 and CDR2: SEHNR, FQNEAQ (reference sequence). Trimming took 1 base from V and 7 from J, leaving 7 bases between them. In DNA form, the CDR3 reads TGTGCCAGCAGCTTAGGCTTAGGTGGCTACACCTTC. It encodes CASSLGLGGYTF.

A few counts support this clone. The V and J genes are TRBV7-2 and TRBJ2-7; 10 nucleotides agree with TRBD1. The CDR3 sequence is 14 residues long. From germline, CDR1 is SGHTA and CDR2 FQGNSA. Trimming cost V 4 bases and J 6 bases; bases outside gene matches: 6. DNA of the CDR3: TGTGCCAGCAGCTACCGGGACAGGGGTGGCGAGCAGTACTTC. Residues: CASSYRDRGGEQYF.

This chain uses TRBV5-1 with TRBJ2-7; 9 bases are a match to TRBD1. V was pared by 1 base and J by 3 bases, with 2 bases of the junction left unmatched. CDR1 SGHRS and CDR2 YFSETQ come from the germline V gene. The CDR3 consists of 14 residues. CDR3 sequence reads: CASSLTGGNYEQYF. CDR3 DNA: TGCGCCAGCAGCTTGACAGGGGGCAACTACGAGCAGTACTTC.

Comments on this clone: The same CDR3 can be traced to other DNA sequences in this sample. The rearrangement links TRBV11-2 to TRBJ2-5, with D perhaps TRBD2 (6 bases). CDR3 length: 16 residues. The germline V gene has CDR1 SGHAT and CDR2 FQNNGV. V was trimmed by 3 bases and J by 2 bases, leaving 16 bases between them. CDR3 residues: CASSFTTSGGQETQYF. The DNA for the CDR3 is TGTGCCAGCAGCTTTACGACTTCTGGGGGGCAAGAGACCCAGTACTTC.

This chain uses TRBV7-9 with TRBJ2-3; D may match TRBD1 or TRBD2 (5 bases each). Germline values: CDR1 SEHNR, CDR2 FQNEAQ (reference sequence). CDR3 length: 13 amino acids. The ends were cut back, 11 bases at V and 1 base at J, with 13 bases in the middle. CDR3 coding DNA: TGTGCCCAGGGTCTAGCAGGCACAGATACGCAGTATTTT. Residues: CAQGLAGTDTQYF.